One sample yielded the 21 T cell receptor beta chains listed below, sequenced in a study of identical twins. TCRdb reanalysed the 5' RACE reads using MiXCR and keeps one entry per CDR3 protein. The data show hundreds of thousands of distinct CDR3 sequences, with 12% seen just once and approximately 7.9% held by the top ten. The sample was also linked to a second study, of yellow fever vaccine responses in identical twins.

The sequencing sample was made of CD8+ T cells sorted from blood. The origin of the receptors is a woman aged 18-35 years in good health.

This clonotype came up a few times. V and J are TRBV7-9 and TRBJ2-7; D might be TRBD2 (6 bases). Germline V gene data show CDR1 as SEHNR and CDR2 as FQNEAQ (reference sequence). This CDR3 region has 14 residues. With 5 bases removed from V and 3 bases from J, the gap between germline ends came to 14 bases. Here the CDR3 DNA reads TGTGCCAGCAGCCTCCCGACTAGGGTCTACGAGCAGTACTTC. Translating gives CASSLPTRVYEQYF.

This chain uses TRBV6-5 with TRBJ2-3; 10 nucleotides line up with TRBD1. The junction had 10 bases not matched to a gene; V was cut back by 2 bases and J by 11 bases. Germline CDR1 reads MNHEY; CDR2 reads SVGAGI. CDR3 length: 15 residues. As DNA, the CDR3 is TGTGCCAGCAGTTACCCGGGACAGGGGCGGATAGAGCAGTATTTT. Translating gives CASSYPGQGRIEQYF.

This clonotype was seen only a few times. The chain employs TRBV7-6 and TRBJ1-4; D possibly corresponds to TRBD1 (5 bases). CDR3 size: 14 residues. The V and J ends lost 1 base and 8 bases respectively, with 11 bases between them. Per the germline V gene, CDR1 is SGHVS and CDR2 is FNYEAQ. CDR3: CASSLDRTMEKLFF. The CDR3 region has the DNA TGTGCCAGCAGCTTAGACAGGACTATGGAAAAACTGTTTTTT.

V gene TRBV5-6 combines with J gene TRBJ2-1, with 12 bases lining up with TRBD1. V trimming: 4 bases; J trimming: 7 bases; junction bases outside the gene matches: 12. CDR3 size: 17 residues. Germline loops: CDR1 SGHDT, CDR2 YYEEEE. CDR3: CASSLDLGQGAWNEQFF. In nucleotides, the CDR3 is TGTGCCAGCAGCCTAGATTTGGGACAGGGGGCTTGGAATGAGCAGTTCTTC.

This clonotype came up a few times. The chain uses TRBV2 and TRBJ2-5; 9 positions match TRBD1. The germline CDR1 and CDR2 sequences are SNHLY and FYNNEI. V shed 7 bases and J 4 bases; nucleotides not matched to a gene: 13. CDR3 size: 16 residues. CDR3 bases: TGTGCCAGCACTCGGAAGGGACAGGGAAGGGCAGAGACCCAGTACTTC. Translation: CASTRKGQGRAETQYF.

This clonotype has a single count. The rearrangement links TRBV13 to TRBJ2-1, with 7 bases aligning to TRBD1. This CDR3 has 18 amino acids. V lost 0 bases and J lost 0; bases outside the gene matches: 8. Per the germline V gene, CDR1 is PRHDT and CDR2 is FYEKMQ (reference sequence). CDR3 in DNA: TGTGCCAGCAGCTTAGGACAGGGGTTGGGGGACTCCTACAATGAGCAGTTCTTC. It yields the protein CASSLGQGLGDSYNEQFF.

The chain employs TRBV15 and TRBJ2-1; no definite D call. The CDR3 is 14 residues long. Germline values: CDR1 LNHNV, CDR2 YYDKDF (reference sequence). Trimming stripped 0 bases from V and 5 bases from J, with 8 bases between. CDR3 sequence reads: CATSRDLSDNEQFF. The CDR3 DNA follows: TGTGCCACCAGCAGAGATTTATCGGACAATGAGCAGTTCTTC.

The chain employs TRBV7-9 and TRBJ2-1; 8 bases line up with TRBD2. Germline V lookup: CDR1 SEHNR, CDR2 FQNEAQ (reference sequence). V was pared by 1 base and J by 8 bases, with 10 bases of the junction left unmatched. The CDR3 extends over 16 amino acids. In DNA, the CDR3 is TGTGCCAGCAGCTTAGATGCGGGAGGAATCCCCGATGAGCAGTTCTTC. It codes for CASSLDAGGIPDEQFF.

This clonotype was detected a few times. This chain connects TRBV27 to TRBJ2-1; 7 bases match TRBD2. This CDR3 is 13 amino acids long. Germline CDR1 and CDR2: MNHEY and SMNVEV (reference sequence). Losses at the gene ends were 4 bases for V and 9 bases for J; bases not matched to a gene: 6. The CDR3: CASSYGGFSEQFF. CDR3 DNA: TGTGCCAGCAGTTACGGGGGGTTTAGTGAGCAGTTCTTC.

V is TRBV20-1 and J is TRBJ2-1; D is possibly TRBD2 (5 bases). CDR1 is DFQATT, CDR2 SNEGSKA, per germline (reference sequence). The CDR3 totals 14 residues. The CDR3 region is CSTTRYGGSDEQFF. In nucleotides, the CDR3 is TGCAGCACCACTCGATATGGAGGCAGCGATGAGCAGTTCTTC.

This clonotype was detected a few times. The chain uses TRBV28 and TRBJ2-7; D is possibly TRBD1 (6 bases). Germline V gene data show CDR1 as MDHEN and CDR2 as SYDVKM. Trimming took off 10 bases at V and 2 bases at J, with 18 bases between the two ends. CDR3 length: 14 residues. The CDR3: CATLVGDTTYEQYF. CDR3 DNA sequence: TGTGCCACCCTAGTCGGGGACACAACCTACGAGCAGTACTTC.

This chain links TRBV20-1 with TRBJ2-7; 9 nucleotides agree with TRBD1. The V segment lost 6 bases and the J segment 0 bases; nucleotides outside the gene matches: 3. Germline V gene sequence: CDR1 DFQATT, CDR2 SNEGSKA (reference sequence). This CDR3 is 13 amino acids long. In DNA, the CDR3 is TGCAGTGCGCAGGACAGGGGCTCCTACGAGCAGTACGTC. Its translation is CSAQDRGSYEQYV.

This clonotype has at least ten counts. The DNA for the CDR3 is TGTGCCAGCAGTGACAGGGACTACACCGGGGAGCTGTTTTTT. Its translation: CASSDRDYTGELFF. This rearrangement joins TRBV6-1 to TRBJ2-2, with D possibly TRBD2 on 6 matching bases. The CDR3 is 14 amino acids. CDR1 is MNHNS, CDR2 SASEGT, per germline. Trimming stripped 3 bases from V and 3 bases from J, with 8 bases between.

For the CDR3, the DNA is TGTGCCAGCAGCTCCCCCCCCCTAGCTGGTGAGCAGTTCTTC. It yields the protein CASSSPPLAGEQFF. The J gene is TRBJ2-1, the V gene TRBV7-9, with D tentatively TRBD2 (5 bases). This CDR3 region has 14 residues. CDR1 is SEHNR, CDR2 FQNEAQ, per germline (reference sequence). The V and J ends lost 4 bases and 9 bases respectively, with 16 bases between them.

V usage is TRBV28 and J usage is TRBJ2-2; possible D gene TRBD1, 5 bases. Germline-derived CDR1 and CDR2 are MDHEN and SYDVKM. Between the trimmed V and J ends, which lost 5 bases and 0 bases, there was a span of 10 bases. The CDR3 loop spans 15 amino acids. CDR3 in amino acids: CASSNRQSNTGELFF. CDR3 in DNA: TGTGCCAGCAGTAATAGACAGTCGAACACCGGGGAGCTGTTTTTT.

V usage is TRBV15 and J usage is TRBJ2-2; D not resolved. Germline lookup yields CDR1 LNHNV and CDR2 YYDKDF (reference sequence). The CDR3 sequence is 13 residues long. V dropped 3 bases and J dropped 5 bases, with 7 bases sitting between them. CDR3 loop: CATSSGRTGELFF. Written as DNA, the CDR3 is TGTGCCACCAGCAGTGGACGAACCGGGGAGCTGTTTTTT.

This clonotype was detected only a few times. J is TRBJ2-4 and V is TRBV7-8, with 16 bases matching TRBD2. CDR3 size: 17 residues. From germline, CDR1 is SGHVS and CDR2 FQNEAQ. With 5 bases clipped from V and 3 bases from J, the junction kept 4 bases outside the gene matches. The CDR3 loop reads CASSPGTSGRVKNIQYF. The CDR3, as DNA: TGTGCCAGCAGCCCAGGGACTAGCGGGAGGGTCAAAAACATTCAGTACTTC.

The chain joins TRBV12-3 or TRBV12-4 to TRBJ2-3, with 7 positions matching TRBD1. Trimming took 3 bases from V and 1 from J; bases not matched to a gene: 1. This CDR3 comprises 14 residues. For the CDR3, the DNA is TGTGCCAGCAGTTTCGGGACAGGCACAGATACGCAGTATTTT. The encoded protein is CASSFGTGTDTQYF.

This chain connects TRBV6-4 to TRBJ1-1, with D possibly TRBD1 on 6 matching bases. Germline CDR1 is MRHNA and CDR2 is SNTAGT. Trimming took 5 bases from V and 3 from J, leaving 10 bases between them. The CDR3 is 13 amino acids. CDR3 sequence: CASSNREDTEAFF. In nucleotides, the CDR3 is TGTGCCAGCAGTAACAGGGAGGACACTGAAGCTTTCTTT.

Ten or more counts support this clonotype. The gene calls are TRBV6-2 or TRBV6-3 and TRBJ2-5, with D hard to call. CDR3 length: 11 amino acids. With 4 bases removed from V and 4 bases from J, the gap between germline ends came to 4 bases. Germline CDR1 is MNHEY and CDR2 is SVGEGT. CDR3 DNA sequence: TGTGCCAGCAGTTGGATAGAGACCCAGTACTTC. Its translation: CASSWIETQYF.

This clonotype came up a few times. CDR3 nucleotides: TGCAGTGCTACAACAGGAGACTTCTCCTACGAGCAGTACTTC. Translated: CSATTGDFSYEQYF. This chain joins TRBV20-1 and TRBJ2-7, with a possible D match to TRBD1 (5 bases). Germline V lookup: CDR1 DFQATT, CDR2 SNEGSKA (reference sequence). This CDR3 comprises 14 residues. The ends were cut back, 4 bases at V and 0 bases at J, with 13 bases in the middle.